This is a list of T cell receptor beta chains from one sample in a study of cytomegalovirus exposure and HLA in healthy donors. Libraries were prepared by immunoSEQ multiplex PCR; TCRdb keeps only in-frame clonotypes and omits some of them. This table has tens of thousands of clones, 60% to 80% appearing once. Sequencing was done on a sample of PBMCs. The receptors were gathered from a woman aged 45-60 years in good health and CMV-seropositive. CDR3s include the opening cysteine and the closing phenylalanine or tryptophan. The D gene is left open where the match is weak. Only some rows state a clone size, as once, few, many or a class for expanded clones.

j_gene | v_gene | abundance | d_gene | CDR3aa | CDR3nt
TRBJ2-5 | TRBV30 | - | TRBD2 | CACRTSGQETQYF | TGTGCCTGCAGGACTAGCGGTCAAGAGACCCAGTACTTC
TRBJ1-5 | TRBV19 | - | TRBD1 | CASSTQGQGNQPQHF | TGTGCCAGTAGTACCCAAGGACAGGGAAATCAGCCCCAGCATTTT
TRBJ2-5 | TRBV5-1 | - | TRBD2 | CASREAGLVGETQYF | TGCGCCAGCAGGGAAGCGGGACTGGTTGGGGAGACCCAGTACTTC
TRBJ2-1 | TRBV9 | - | TRBD2 | CASSPRQSGSPGNEQFF | TGTGCCAGCAGCCCTAGACAGAGCGGGAGCCCAGGCAATGAGCAGTTCTTC
TRBJ1-2 | TRBV6-4 | - | - | CASRPREVGYGYTF | TGTGCCAGCAGACCCAGGGAGGTAGGCTATGGCTACACCTTC
TRBJ2-7 | TRBV4-1 | - | TRBD2 | CASSPTSRPYEQYF | TGCGCCAGCAGCCCGACTAGCCGACCCTACGAGCAGTACTTC
TRBJ2-1 | TRBV4-2 | - | TRBD2 | CASSSLGTSVYNEQFF | TGTGCCAGCAGCTCGTTAGGGACTAGCGTTTACAATGAGCAGTTCTTC
TRBJ1-4 | TRBV4-1 | - | - | CASSQEGGKVAEKLFF | TGCGCCAGCAGCCAAGAGGGGGGGAAGGTGGCTGAAAAACTGTTTTTT
TRBJ1-6 | TRBV28 | - | - | CASSFSQGISSPLHF | TGTGCCAGCAGTTTTAGTCAGGGGATCAGTTCACCCCTCCACTTT
TRBJ2-1 | TRBV18 | - | - | CASSQQGNEQFF | TGTGCCAGCTCTCAACAGGGAAATGAGCAGTTCTTC
TRBJ2-4 | TRBV5-1 | few | TRBD1 | CASSLVGTGNLRAKNIQYF | TGCGCCAGCAGCTTGGTAGGGACAGGGAATTTAAGGGCCAAAAACATTCAGTACTTC
TRBJ1-5 | TRBV9 | - | TRBD1 | CASSGTGDGQPQHF | TGTGCCAGCAGCGGGACAGGGGATGGGCAGCCCCAGCATTTT
TRBJ2-1 | TRBV25-1 | - | TRBD2 | CASSGASGGRYGEQFF | TGTGCCAGCAGTGGTGCTAGCGGGGGCCGGTACGGTGAGCAGTTCTTC
TRBJ1-2 | TRBV5-1 | - | - | CASSGTRTANYGYTF | TGCGCCAGCAGCGGGACCCGGACAGCTAACTATGGCTACACCTTC
TRBJ2-1 | TRBV19 | few | TRBD2 | CASSIVGLAGGPNEQFF | TGTGCCAGTAGTATAGTAGGCCTAGCGGGAGGGCCGAATGAGCAGTTCTTC
TRBJ2-1 | TRBV2 | - | TRBD2 | CASSTWTSQNEQFF | TGTGCCAGCAGTACCTGGACTAGCCAAAATGAGCAGTTCTTC
TRBJ1-5 | TRBV19 | - | TRBD1 | CASRTDRRQPQHF | TGTGCCAGTAGAACGGACAGGCGACAGCCCCAGCATTTT
TRBJ2-3 | TRBV7-6 | - | - | CASRQEAYTDTQYF | TGTGCCAGCAGGCAAGAGGCCTACACAGATACGCAGTATTTT
TRBJ2-1 | TRBV7-2 | once | - | CASSLGGGTYNEQFF | TGTGCCAGCAGCTTAGGCGGCGGCACCTACAATGAGCAGTTCTTC
TRBJ2-2 | TRBV19 | once | - | CASSIVLADTGELFF | TGTGCCAGTAGTATCGTCCTAGCAGACACCGGGGAGCTGTTTTTT
TRBJ2-3 | TRBV19 | once | - | CASKAGHSTDTQYF | TGTGCCAGTAAAGCGGGACATAGCACAGATACGCAGTATTTT
TRBJ2-3 | TRBV13 | - | TRBD1 | CASSVGTGVDTQYF | TGTGCCAGCAGCGTAGGGACAGGGGTGGATACGCAGTATTTT